Each of the 6 T cell receptor beta chains below was sequenced from the same sample in a study of blood T cell repertoires in COVID-19. The protocol was immunoSEQ multiplex PCR, while the TCRdb copy is restricted to in-frame clones and leaves out a portion. The repertoire includes about 110,000 clones, 70% to 80% of them detected once, and approximately 0.9% sits in the top ten. Sample: peripheral blood. Every receptor here comes from a human donor with acute or convalescent COVID-19. The donor label of this sample is uncertain.

The chain joins TRBV19 to TRBJ1-5, with 8 bases aligning to TRBD1. Germline V lookup: CDR1 LNHDA, CDR2 SQIVND (reference sequence). Trimming removed 2 bases from V and 0 bases from J; junction bases left unmatched: 9. The CDR3 is 18 residues long. The CDR3 nucleotides read TGTGCCAGTAGTATATTAAAAGGGACAGGCAATAGCAATCAGCCCCAGCATTTT. It yields the protein CASSILKGTGNSNQPQHF.

The J gene is TRBJ2-3, the V gene TRBV20-1; possible D gene TRBD1, 5 bases. This CDR3 is built from 15 residues. Per germline, CDR1 DFQATT and CDR2 SNEGSKA (reference sequence). V was cut by 3 bases and J by 2 bases, with 15 bases left in between. CDR3 in amino acids: CSASYLQGFTDTQYF. CDR3 nucleotide sequence: TGCAGTGCTAGTTATCTTCAGGGATTCACAGATACGCAGTATTTT.

V and J are TRBV5-5 and TRBJ2-7; perhaps TRBD2 as D (5 bases). The V end lost 0 bases, the J end lost 6 bases, and 13 bases lay between the germline ends. Germline V gene sequence: CDR1 SGHKS, CDR2 YYEKEE (reference sequence). CDR3 length equals 14 residues. In nucleotides, the CDR3 is TGTGCCAGCAGCTTGGTTCTCGGGATTACCGAGCAGTACTTC. This gives the protein CASSLVLGITEQYF.

The J gene is TRBJ2-5, the V gene TRBV19, with 7 bases fitting TRBD2. With V trimmed by 6 bases and J by 5 bases, 6 bases remained unmatched. The CDR3 totals 13 residues. The germline V gene encodes CDR1 LNHDA and CDR2 SQIVND (reference sequence). The chain's CDR3 is CASRSAGHETQYF. For the CDR3, the DNA is TGTGCCAGTAGATCAGCGGGGCACGAGACCCAGTACTTC.

The V and J genes are TRBV5-1 and TRBJ1-2; tentative D call: TRBD1 (6 bases). This CDR3 spans 13 amino acids. Trimming removed 0 bases from V and 8 bases from J, with 11 bases in between. Germline V CDR1 and CDR2: SGHRS, YFSETQ. CDR3: CASSLDRAKGYTF. The CDR3 DNA is TGCGCCAGCAGCTTGGACAGGGCAAAGGGCTACACCTTC.

In its sample, this clone was seen a few times. V gene TRBV6-6 combines with J gene TRBJ1-6, with 8 positions matching TRBD1. Germline-derived CDR1 and CDR2 are MNHNY and SVGAGI (reference sequence). This CDR3 is 14 amino acids long. V shed 6 bases and J 9 bases; nucleotides not matched to a gene: 7. This CDR3 reads CASSPGQGSSPLHF. The DNA of the CDR3 is TGTGCCAGCAGCCCAGGACAGGGAAGTTCACCCCTCCACTTT.